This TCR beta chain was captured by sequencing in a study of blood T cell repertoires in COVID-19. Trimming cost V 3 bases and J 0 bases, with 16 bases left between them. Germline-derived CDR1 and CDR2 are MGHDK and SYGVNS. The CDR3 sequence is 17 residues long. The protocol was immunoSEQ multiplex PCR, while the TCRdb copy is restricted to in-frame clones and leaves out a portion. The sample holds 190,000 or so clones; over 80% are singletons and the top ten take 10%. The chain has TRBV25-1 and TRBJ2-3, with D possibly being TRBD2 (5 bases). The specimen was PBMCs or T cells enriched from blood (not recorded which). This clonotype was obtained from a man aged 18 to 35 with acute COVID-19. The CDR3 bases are TGTGCCAGCAGTGACCCCGGGAAGTCTACCAGCACAGATACGCAGTATTTT. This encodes CASSDPGKSTSTDTQYF.